This is a list of T cell receptor beta chains from one sample in a study of shared clonotypes between healthy human individuals. The method was immunoSEQ multiplex PCR; TCRdb's version includes in-frame clones alone and lacks a portion of them. This sample has some 2 million clones, with about 95% found just once. Material for sequencing was naive CD8+ T cells sorted from blood. The origin of the receptors is a young man in good health. Each CDR3 is given with its conserved first and last residue. The D gene is left open where the match is weak. A clone size is listed for some rows: how often the clone was seen (once, few, many), or a class if it is expanded.

cdr3_nt cdr3_aa j_call d_call clone_size v_call
TGTGCCAGCAGCTTGCTGCGGGACGCCACAGAGACCCAGTACTTC CASSLLRDATETQYF TRBJ2-5 - - TRBV5-6
TGTGCCAGCTCATATTTGCCAGATACGCAGTATTTT CASSYLPDTQYF TRBJ2-3 - - TRBV18
TGTGCCTGGAGTGCGCCGGGACTAGCGGGAGGGCCCCACGAGCAGTACTTC CAWSAPGLAGGPHEQYF TRBJ2-7 TRBD2 - TRBV30
TGTGCCATCAGTGATCCTAGCGGGGGGGGCACAGATACGCAGTATTTT CAISDPSGGGTDTQYF TRBJ2-3 TRBD2 - TRBV10-3
TGCGCCAGCAGTGAGTCGTCATTCATGAACACTGAAGCTTTCTTT CASSESSFMNTEAFF TRBJ1-1 - - TRBV10-2
TGTGCCAGCAGTCCCACTGGGCCCTACGAGCAGTACTTC CASSPTGPYEQYF TRBJ2-7 - once TRBV27
TGTGCCTGGGACCGGGAGGGATGGCCCCTCCACTTT CAWDREGWPLHF TRBJ1-6 - - TRBV30
TGTGCCTTATCCCCCGGGCCAGGCTCTGGGGCCAACGTCCTGACTTTC CALSPGPGSGANVLTF TRBJ2-6 - - TRBV10-3
TGTGCCAGCTCACCCCCAGACAGGACTAGCAGCTACGAGCAGTACTTC CASSPPDRTSSYEQYF TRBJ2-7 TRBD2 - TRBV18
TGTGCCAGCAGCTGGGGACAGGGGGATCAGCCCCAGCATTTT CASSWGQGDQPQHF TRBJ1-5 TRBD1 - TRBV7-9
TGTGCCAGCAGCTTAGATCCTCTGTCGAGGGACAACGTCCTGACTTTC CASSLDPLSRDNVLTF TRBJ2-6 - - TRBV11-2
TGCGCCAGCAGCCAAGATCACCCGGGGGTGGATGAAAAACTGTTTTTT CASSQDHPGVDEKLFF TRBJ1-4 - - TRBV4-3
TGCGCCAGCAGTGAGTCGGGAGGGAACACCGGGGAGCTGTTTTTT CASSESGGNTGELFF TRBJ2-2 - few TRBV10-1
TGCGCCAGCAGCGTACTGGGATCCCCTGAAGCTTTCTTT CASSVLGSPEAFF TRBJ1-1 - - TRBV10-2
TGTGCCAGCAGCTTAGGCGGATACACCGGGGAGCTGTTTTTT CASSLGGYTGELFF TRBJ2-2 - - TRBV7-2
TGTGCCAGTGCAGGGGGGTTGGAGACCCAGTACTTC CASAGGLETQYF TRBJ2-5 - few TRBV7-6
TGTGCCAGCAGCTTGGACGGAGAGACCCAGTACTTC CASSLDGETQYF TRBJ2-5 - - TRBV5-6
TGTGCCAGCAGCTTGTACAGGGATCAGCCCCAGCATTTT CASSLYRDQPQHF TRBJ1-5 - few TRBV5-8
TGTGCCAGCAGTGGCCACCGGGACAGGGGTTCCTACAATGAGCAGTTCTTC CASSGHRDRGSYNEQFF TRBJ2-1 TRBD1 - TRBV2
TGTGCCAGCAGCGGCCCGGCCAGGGACTCTGAAGCTTTCTTT CASSGPARDSEAFF TRBJ1-1 - - TRBV7-9
TGTGCCAGCAGCTACCGGGACAGGAGCTCCTACGAGCAGTACTTC CASSYRDRSSYEQYF TRBJ2-7 TRBD1 - TRBV7-8
TGTGCCAGCAGCTTACGCGCAGGGGTCTCCTACGAGCAGTACTTC CASSLRAGVSYEQYF TRBJ2-7 - - TRBV13
TGTGCCAGCAGGGAGCGGGGGGGCCTGGATGAGCAGTTCTTC CASRERGGLDEQFF TRBJ2-1 TRBD2 - TRBV6-5
TGTGCCAGCAGACAGGGGTTAGGCTACACCTTC CASRQGLGYTF TRBJ1-2 TRBD1 - TRBV2
TGTGCCAGCAGCTCCACCGGGACTACCACAGATACGCAGTATTTT CASSSTGTTTDTQYF TRBJ2-3 TRBD2 - TRBV13
TGTGCCAGCAGTTCCAGGGCAGGGCAAGAGACCCAGTACTTC CASSSRAGQETQYF TRBJ2-5 - - TRBV27
TGTGCCAGCAGCTTAGCGGTGGTCGCCAACGTCCTGACTTTC CASSLAVVANVLTF TRBJ2-6 - once TRBV7-2
TGTGCCAGCAGCGTAGGGACGAATTCCTACGAGCAGTACTTC CASSVGTNSYEQYF TRBJ2-7 - - TRBV9
TGTGCCTGGCCCCGCCGACTAGCTAAAGAGACCCAGTACTTC CAWPRRLAKETQYF TRBJ2-5 TRBD2 - TRBV30
TGTGCCAGCAGTGAAGAGGGGTGGGGCCGAAGCACAGATACGCAGTATTTT CASSEEGWGRSTDTQYF TRBJ2-3 - - TRBV6-1
TGTGCCAGCAGCTTAATGGGGGGACAGGAAGCTTTCTTT CASSLMGGQEAFF TRBJ1-1 TRBD1 once TRBV7-2
TGTGCCAGCAGCGCAATGGCTAGCACAGATACGCAGTATTTT CASSAMASTDTQYF TRBJ2-3 - - TRBV13
TGTGCCAGCAGCTTAGCGGGTCCAACTTACGAGCAGTACTTC CASSLAGPTYEQYF TRBJ2-7 - once TRBV7-2
TGTGCCACCAGCAGTTTAGCGGGACCCAACGAGCAGTACTTC CATSSLAGPNEQYF TRBJ2-7 TRBD2 - TRBV15
TGTGCCAGCAGCAACCCCGGGACAGGGTTATCCGGGGAGCTGTTTTTT CASSNPGTGLSGELFF TRBJ2-2 TRBD1 - TRBV2
TGTGCCAGCTCACCTGTGGCAGTTCTTTACAATGAGCAGTTCTTC CASSPVAVLYNEQFF TRBJ2-1 - - TRBV18
TGTGCCAGCAGTCTTATCACGGTTGGGGGAGAGTCCGGGGAGCTGTTTTTT CASSLITVGGESGELFF TRBJ2-2 - - TRBV27
TGTGCCAGCAGTTTAGGGTCGGGTGGCAATCAGCCCCAGCATTTT CASSLGSGGNQPQHF TRBJ1-5 - - TRBV27
TGTGCCTGGAGTAAGAATAGCAATCAGCCCCAGCATTTT CAWSKNSNQPQHF TRBJ1-5 - few TRBV30
TGTGCCAGCAGTGACCTGACAGGGTTGAGCGGCTACGAGCAGTACTTC CASSDLTGLSGYEQYF TRBJ2-7 TRBD1 - TRBV6-1
TGTGCCAGCAGCTTGGAATTAGGGGGAACCGGGGAGCTGTTTTTT CASSLELGGTGELFF TRBJ2-2 - - TRBV5-4
TGTGCCAGCAGCTTAGGAACGATGCAGGGAGAGGACGGCTACACCTTC CASSLGTMQGEDGYTF TRBJ1-2 - - TRBV7-9
TGTGCCAGCAGCCCTGAGGTCTATCAGCCCCAGCATTTT CASSPEVYQPQHF TRBJ1-5 - - TRBV7-9
TGTGCCAGCTCACCACCATACTATGACGGGTCCTACAATGAGCAGTTCTTC CASSPPYYDGSYNEQFF TRBJ2-1 - - TRBV18
TGTGCCAGCAGCGCCGCCGGGACTAGCGGATTAGAGACCCAGTACTTC CASSAAGTSGLETQYF TRBJ2-5 TRBD2 - TRBV13
TGTGCCAGTACCCCCCTCGGACAGGAACACACCGGGGAGCTGTTTTTT CASTPLGQEHTGELFF TRBJ2-2 TRBD1 - TRBV19
TGCGCCAGCAGCCTCAATCCGGGACAGGTAAATCAGCCCCAGCATTTT CASSLNPGQVNQPQHF TRBJ1-5 TRBD1 - TRBV5-1
TGCGCCAGCAGCCAAGATTTGGCGGGAGGCTACACCTTC CASSQDLAGGYTF TRBJ1-2 - - TRBV4-1
TGTGCCTCCACAGGGAGGGACTACAATGAGCAGTTCTTC CASTGRDYNEQFF TRBJ2-1 - - TRBV30
TGTGCCAGCAGCACCACCCGCTTCACAGGGCACACTGAAGCTTTCTTT CASSTTRFTGHTEAFF TRBJ1-1 - - TRBV7-9
TGTGCCAGCAGCGCGGGGGGCGAGACCCAGTACTTC CASSAGGETQYF TRBJ2-5 TRBD2 - TRBV27
TGTGCCAGCAGCTTAAAAGGGCCCGGGGCCCAACCTACATCACCGAACACCGGGGAGCTGTTTTTT CASSLKGPGAQPTSPNTGELFF TRBJ2-2 - - TRBV7-3
TGTGCCAGCAGTGCTGGGACAGGGAACAATGAGCAGTTCTTC CASSAGTGNNEQFF TRBJ2-1 TRBD1 - TRBV2
TGTGCCAGCAGCTTCCTTGGCCCCGGGTGGGCAGATACGCAGTATTTT CASSFLGPGWADTQYF TRBJ2-3 - once TRBV7-2
TGTGCCAGTAGTATAGCCCCCCCGGTTCCAGAGATGGCCGGGGAGCTGTTTTTT CASSIAPPVPEMAGELFF TRBJ2-2 - - TRBV19
TGCGCCAGCAGCTTGGGGCACGATTACGAGCAGTACTTC CASSLGHDYEQYF TRBJ2-7 - - TRBV5-1
TGTGCCAGCAGTTACGGGGGTGGCTCCTACGAGCAGTACTTC CASSYGGGSYEQYF TRBJ2-7 - - TRBV6-5